Below are 8 T cell receptor beta chains sequenced from a single sample in a study of blood T cell repertoires in COVID-19. Profiled with immunoSEQ multiplex PCR; TCRdb holds only in-frame clones, not every one. Of some 230,000 clones in the sample, 86% were seen once. Specimen: peripheral blood. The receptors originated from a man between 25 and 39 years old who had recovered from COVID-19.

The chain has TRBV11-2 and TRBJ1-6; no firm D call. CDR3 length: 15 residues. V was cut by 2 bases and J by 10 bases, with 15 bases left in between. Germline V gene sequence: CDR1 SGHAT, CDR2 FQNNGV. CDR3 loop: CASSLTRAFNSPLHF. The CDR3 DNA reads TGTGCCAGCAGCTTAACTAGGGCCTTTAACTCACCCCTCCACTTT.

CDR3 sequence reads: CASSQLAGVGELFF. Here the CDR3 DNA reads TGTGCCAGCAGCCAACTAGCGGGGGTCGGGGAGCTGTTTTTT. This chain joins TRBV3-1 (or the pseudogene TRBV3-2) and TRBJ2-2; 10 bases map to TRBD2. The V gene's germline CDR1 is LGHDT and CDR2 YNNKEL (reference sequence). Trimming at V came to 2 bases and at J to 7 bases, leaving 1 base not matched to a gene. CDR3 length: 14 residues.

The chain recombines TRBV9 with TRBJ2-5; D is unresolved. This CDR3 region has 15 residues. Trimming took 3 bases from V and 1 from J, leaving 13 bases between them. CDR1 is SGDLS and CDR2 is YYNGEE in the germline V gene. CDR3 sequence: CASSAPRAPQETQYF. The CDR3 coding sequence is TGTGCCAGCAGCGCCCCTAGAGCGCCCCAAGAGACCCAGTACTTC.

This chain joins TRBV6-6 and TRBJ1-1, with 7 bases identical to TRBD1. Looked up from germline, CDR1 is MNHNY and CDR2 is SVGAGI (reference sequence). Trimming took 8 bases from V and 0 from J; bases not matched to a gene: 6. The length of the CDR3 is 14 residues. CDR3 coding DNA: TGTGCCAGCCCCGGGGGACAGTTGAACACTGAAGCTTTCTTT. This gives the protein CASPGGQLNTEAFF.

The chain employs TRBV25-1 and TRBJ2-4; D is uncertain. V was trimmed by 3 bases and J by 1 base, leaving 10 bases between them. The CDR3 is 15 amino acids. Germline CDR1 is MGHDK and CDR2 is SYGVNS. The CDR3 DNA follows: TGTGCCAGCAGTGATCCCACCAGGGCCAAAAACATTCAGTACTTC. Protein: CASSDPTRAKNIQYF. Drawing the rest from reference TRBV25-1 and TRBJ2-4, the complete variable domain is EADIYQTPRYLVIGTGKKITLECSQTMGHDKMYWYQQDPGMELHLIHYSYGVNSTEKGDLSSESTVSRIRTEHFPLTLESARPSHTSQYLCASSDPTRAKNIQYFGAGTRLSVL.

This chain connects TRBV7-9 to TRBJ1-1; 9 nucleotides agree with TRBD1. CDR3 size: 14 residues. V dropped 2 bases and J dropped 6; count of bases not matched to a gene: 4. Per the germline V gene, CDR1 is SEHNR and CDR2 is FQNEAQ (reference sequence). CDR3 in amino acids: CASSLRTGASEAFF. In DNA, the CDR3 is TGTGCCAGCAGCTTAAGGACAGGGGCATCTGAAGCTTTCTTT.

V and J are TRBV9 and TRBJ2-1; D uncertain. The germline V and J ends were trimmed by 0 bases and 4 bases, with 11 bases remaining between them. The CDR3 has 15 amino acids. Germline V gene lookup returns CDR1 SGDLS and CDR2 YYNGEE. The CDR3 here is CASSVAGTLYNEQFF. CDR3 DNA sequence: TGTGCCAGCAGCGTAGCTGGTACTTTATACAATGAGCAGTTCTTC.

CDR3: CAISESRSHNQPQHF. The CDR3 DNA reads as TGTGCCATCAGTGAGTCGAGGAGCCACAATCAGCCCCAGCATTTT. This sequence joins TRBV10-3 and TRBJ1-5; the D is unclear. The CDR3 totals 15 residues. V shed 0 bases and J shed 3 bases, with 9 bases lying between them. CDR1 is ENHRY and CDR2 is SYGVKD in the germline V gene.